The 32 T cell receptor beta chains listed next were all sequenced from one sample in a study of blood T cell repertoires in COVID-19. This table comes from immunoSEQ multiplex PCR, and its TCRdb copy is limited to in-frame clones, with some not included. The data hold approximately 190,000 clones, with around nine tenths observed a single time. The sample taken for sequencing was peripheral blood. These receptors originate from a man aged 60-69 years with active or convalescent COVID-19.

The V gene is TRBV28, the J gene TRBJ2-3; 10 bases align to TRBD1. Germline trimming cut 8 bases from V and 4 bases from J; bases unmatched to any gene: 9. CDR3 length: 15 residues. CDR1 and CDR2 (germline): MDHEN, SYDVKM. Here the CDR3 DNA reads TGTGCCAGCCACGCCTGGGACAGGGGAGCAGATACGCAGTATTTT. This translates into CASHAWDRGADTQYF.

The genes are TRBV7-9 and TRBJ1-1; D gene uncertain. The CDR3 has 11 amino acids. Per the germline V gene, CDR1 is SEHNR and CDR2 is FQNEAQ (reference sequence). V was clipped by 8 bases and J by 5 bases, with 9 bases between them. CDR3 DNA: TGTGCCAGCGCCCAGGAAACTGAAGCTTTCTTT. Translating gives CASAQETEAFF.

The V call is TRBV7-9, the J call TRBJ1-5; 7 nucleotides agree with TRBD1. The CDR3 totals 13 residues. CDR1 is SEHNR and CDR2 is FQNEAQ in the germline V gene (reference sequence). With V trimmed by 2 bases and J by 5 bases, 0 bases remained unmatched. The CDR3 nucleotides are TGTGCCAGCAGCTTACAGGGGGATCAGCCCCAGCATTTT. Translated, it gives CASSLQGDQPQHF.

The chain recombines TRBV6-5 with TRBJ1-5; D gene unclear. V gave up 4 bases and J gave up 4 bases, with 14 bases separating them. This CDR3 has 15 amino acids. CDR1 is MNHEY and CDR2 is SVGAGI in the germline V gene. CDR3 DNA: TGTGCCAGCAGTTCTACATCAGGTTGGAATCAGCCCCAGCATTTT. Translated: CASSSTSGWNQPQHF.

The chain carries TRBV19 and TRBJ1-1, with TRBD1 matching 9 bases. The V gene's germline CDR1 is LNHDA and CDR2 SQIVND (reference sequence). CDR3 length: 15 amino acids. J was trimmed by 6 bases and V by 6 bases; bases with no gene match: 11. CDR3 residues: CASRPRTGESAEAFF. In nucleotides, the CDR3 is TGTGCCAGTAGACCTCGGACAGGGGAGAGCGCTGAAGCTTTCTTT.

The chain recombines TRBV30 with TRBJ1-6; D gene uncertain. The CDR3 has 14 amino acids. V was shortened by 6 bases and J by 8 bases, with 17 bases between the two germline ends. Germline CDR1 reads GTSNPN; CDR2 reads SVGIG (reference sequence). CDR3 coding DNA: TGTGCCTGTACCTATTGGGCCGGGGATTCACCCCTCCACTTT. Encoded protein: CACTYWAGDSPLHF.

The chain joins TRBV19 to TRBJ1-5; D is ambiguous. The CDR3 is 12 residues long. Per the germline V gene, CDR1 is LNHDA and CDR2 is SQIVND (reference sequence). V lost 5 bases and J lost 7, with 9 bases in between. The CDR3 region is CASSQAYQPQHF. DNA of the CDR3: TGTGCCAGTAGTCAGGCATACCAGCCCCAGCATTTT. Full variable domain (rest looked up from reference TRBV19 and TRBJ1-5): DGGITQSPKYLFRKEGQNVTLSCEQNLNHDAMYWYRQDPGQGLRLIYYSQIVNDFQKGDIAEGYSVSREKKESFPLTVTSAQKNPTAFYLCASSQAYQPQHFGDGTRLSIL.

The V call is TRBV5-1, the J call TRBJ2-5; 7 positions match TRBD1. In germline, CDR1 is SGHRS, CDR2 YFSETQ. V lost 4 bases and J lost 5; bases outside the gene matches: 20. The CDR3 runs to 18 residues. CDR3 DNA sequence: TGCGCCAGCAGCCCCCGACCCTCGGGACAGAACATTCGGGAGACCCAGTACTTC. It is translated as CASSPRPSGQNIRETQYF.

The rearrangement links TRBV7-9 to TRBJ1-2, with TRBD1 identical over 7 bases. This CDR3 region has 15 residues. The V gene's germline CDR1 is SEHNR and CDR2 FQNEAQ (reference sequence). Trimming removed 5 bases from V and 5 bases from J; junction bases left unmatched: 11. The CDR3 here is CASSPIGDRTYGYTF. CDR3 DNA: TGTGCCAGCAGCCCTATAGGGGACAGAACTTATGGCTACACCTTC.

This chain joins TRBV2 and TRBJ1-5, with TRBD1 matching over 7 bases. J lost 3 bases, V lost 6 bases, and 8 bases had no gene match. Germline CDR1 is SNHLY and CDR2 is FYNNEI. The length of the CDR3 is 15 residues. The CDR3 loop is CASRLLTGVNQPQHF. The CDR3 DNA reads as TGTGCCAGCAGGCTCCTAACAGGGGTCAATCAGCCCCAGCATTTT.

This clone was seen a handful of times. Other DNA sequences in the sample encode the same CDR3. The chain joins TRBV24-1 to TRBJ1-2, with 7 bases identical to TRBD1. From germline, CDR1 is KGHDR and CDR2 SFDVKD. V shed 2 bases and J 3 bases; nucleotides not matched to a gene: 2. The CDR3 has 14 amino acids. The CDR3: CATSDSTGDYGYTF. For the CDR3, the DNA is TGTGCCACCAGTGATTCCACAGGGGACTATGGCTACACCTTC.

CDR3 in DNA: TGTGCCAGCAGCCCCTTACAGGGTCGTAGTAGGGTTGCCTATGGCTACACCTTC. Translating it yields CASSPLQGRSRVAYGYTF. The chain couples TRBV13 to TRBJ1-2; maybe TRBD1 (6 bases). Trimming cost V 5 bases and J 4 bases, with 26 bases left between them. The CDR3 runs to 18 residues. Germline V gene sequence: CDR1 PRHDT, CDR2 FYEKMQ (reference sequence).

The V and J genes are TRBV5-1 and TRBJ2-3, with a tentative D call TRBD2 (6 bases). Germline CDR1 is SGHRS and CDR2 is YFSETQ. V dropped 3 bases and J dropped 5 bases, with 13 bases sitting between them. CDR3 length: 14 amino acids. The CDR3 spells CASSSLAEGDTQYF. CDR3 in DNA: TGCGCCAGCAGCTCTTTAGCGGAGGGAGATACGCAGTATTTT. Combining the CDR3 with reference TRBV5-1 and TRBJ2-3 gives the whole variable domain KAGVTQTPRYLIKTRGQQVTLSCSPISGHRSVSWYQQTPGQGLQFLFEYFSETQRNKGNFPGRFSGRQFSNSRSEMNVSTLELGDSALYLCASSSLAEGDTQYFGPGTRLTVL.

The rearrangement uses TRBV6-2 or TRBV6-3 and TRBJ2-5; TRBD1 aligns across 9 bases. The V and J ends lost 0 bases and 4 bases, in that order; junction bases with no gene match: 0. This CDR3 is 14 amino acids long. Germline V gene sequence: CDR1 MNHEY, CDR2 SVGEGT. The DNA of the CDR3 is TGTGCCAGCAGTTACTCGGACAGGGGAGAGACCCAGTACTTC. Translation gives CASSYSDRGETQYF.

This clone was found once. This CDR3 reads CASSRIRQGGINEQFF. CDR3 nucleotides: TGCGCCAGCAGCCGAATAAGACAGGGTGGGATAAATGAGCAGTTCTTC. This sequence joins TRBV4-1 and TRBJ2-1; 7 positions agree with TRBD1. With V trimmed by 4 bases and J by 7 bases, 13 bases remained unmatched. Germline V gives CDR1 MGHRA, CDR2 YSYEKL. The CDR3 covers 16 residues.

The gene calls are TRBV27 and TRBJ1-5; 7 nucleotides match TRBD1. This CDR3 spans 15 amino acids. J lost 0 bases, V lost 5 bases, and 4 bases had no gene match. From germline, CDR1 is MNHEY and CDR2 SMNVEV (reference sequence). The CDR3 region is CASSPDRASNQPQHF. The CDR3 region has the DNA TGTGCCAGCAGTCCAGACAGGGCTAGCAATCAGCCCCAGCATTTT.

The V and J genes are TRBV19 and TRBJ2-6, with D perhaps matching TRBD1 (6 bases). Trimming stripped 6 bases from V and 1 base from J, with 10 bases between. Germline CDR1 reads LNHDA; CDR2 reads SQIVND (reference sequence). This CDR3 has 15 amino acids. The CDR3 DNA sequence: TGTGCCAGTAGACCCGACAGGTCTGGGGCCAACGTCCTGACTTTC. Protein: CASRPDRSGANVLTF.

This chain joins TRBV6-6 and TRBJ2-5; 13 bases are shared with TRBD2. This CDR3 spans 17 amino acids. Germline assignment: CDR1 MNHNY and CDR2 SVGAGI (reference sequence). Trimming at V came to 5 bases and at J to 0 bases, leaving 6 bases not matched to a gene. CDR3 sequence reads: CASSRGLAGAHQETQYF. The CDR3, as DNA: TGTGCCAGCAGTCGCGGACTAGCGGGGGCCCACCAAGAGACCCAGTACTTC.

In its sample, this clone was seen once. The chain joins TRBV3-1 (or the pseudogene TRBV3-2) to TRBJ2-3; D is ambiguous. In germline, CDR1 is LGHDT, CDR2 YNNKEL (reference sequence). The CDR3 has 12 residues. Trimming removed 2 bases from V and 4 bases from J, with 4 bases in between. CDR3 sequence reads: CASSQFADTQYF. For the CDR3, the DNA is TGTGCCAGCAGCCAATTCGCAGATACGCAGTATTTT.

The chain carries TRBV2 and TRBJ2-1, with 12 bases fitting TRBD2. This CDR3 comprises 20 residues. Germline CDR1 reads SNHLY; CDR2 reads FYNNEI. V gave up 6 bases and J gave up 5 bases; unmatched junction bases: 20. CDR3 bases: TGTGCCAGCAGCGCCCCTTTGACTAGCGGGGGTAGTGGTGGTGACAATGAGCAGTTCTTC. Its translation is CASSAPLTSGGSGGDNEQFF.

The CDR3 region is CASSLDHFEQYF. CDR3 bases: TGCGCCAGCAGCTTGGACCACTTTGAGCAGTACTTC. V gene TRBV5-1 combines with J gene TRBJ2-7; D call uncertain. V was cut by 0 bases and J by 7 bases, with 8 bases left in between. CDR1 SGHRS and CDR2 YFSETQ come from the germline V gene. The CDR3 is made up of 12 amino acids.

The genes are TRBV4-1 and TRBJ1-3; D remains unclear. The CDR3 totals 17 residues. The germline gives CDR1 MGHRA, CDR2 YSYEKL. Trimming took 0 bases from V and 3 from J, leaving 15 bases between them. The CDR3 region has the DNA TGCGCCAGCAGCCAAGATCTAATCGGGTACGGTGGAAACACCATATATTTT. It yields the protein CASSQDLIGYGGNTIYF.

This clone has a single count. The rearrangement joins TRBV11-3 to TRBJ2-3; 7 bases line up with TRBD1. This CDR3 comprises 14 residues. The germline V gene encodes CDR1 SGHNT and CDR2 YENEEA. Unmatched junction bases numbered 2, after V lost 3 bases and J lost 2 bases. The CDR3 DNA follows: TGTGCCAGCAGCTTGGGACAGAACACAGATACGCAGTATTTT. It encodes CASSLGQNTDTQYF. Complete variable domain (other parts from reference TRBV11-3 and TRBJ2-3): EAGVVQSPRYKIIEKKQPVAFWCNPISGHNTLYWYLQNLGQGPELLIRYENEEAVDDSQLPKDRFSAERLKGVDSTLKIQPAELGDSAVYLCASSLGQNTDTQYFGPGTRLTVL.

This clone showed up just a few times. This sample also contains other DNA sequences that code for the same CDR3. The CDR3 coding sequence is TGCGCCAGCAGCTTGGGTCCGGATCAGCCCCAGCATTTT. The encoded protein is CASSLGPDQPQHF. The chain is built from TRBV5-1 and TRBJ1-5; D is unresolved. The V end lost 0 bases, the J end lost 5 bases, and 6 bases lay between the germline ends. The CDR3 consists of 13 residues. The germline V gene encodes CDR1 SGHRS and CDR2 YFSETQ.

The V call is TRBV18, the J call TRBJ1-2, with D perhaps TRBD1 (6 bases). V lost 2 bases, J lost 3 bases, and 10 bases lay in between. In germline, CDR1 is KGHSH, CDR2 LQKENI. This CDR3 is built from 14 residues. CDR3 region: CASSPGGGDYGYTF. As DNA, the CDR3 is TGTGCCAGCTCACCAGGGGGGGGCGACTATGGCTACACCTTC.

The CDR3 DNA sequence: TGTGCCAGCAGTGATCCACCCGGGGGCGGGGGGGGCACAGATACGCAGTATTTT. Translation: CASSDPPGGGGGTDTQYF. The chain is built from TRBV6-1 and TRBJ2-3, with 9 bases fitting TRBD2. The germline gives CDR1 MNHNS, CDR2 SASEGT. This CDR3 spans 18 amino acids. V trimming: 3 bases; J trimming: 1 base; junction bases outside the gene matches: 11.

Turning to this clone: One end of the junction fails to match germline, which may point to a read error. The rearrangement links TRBV6-5 to TRBJ1-2; 11 bases agree with TRBD1. There are 14 residues in the CDR3. Germline values: CDR1 MNHEY, CDR2 SVGAGI. The CDR3 nucleotides read TGTGCCAGCAGTCTAGATCCGGGACAGGGGGTAAGCGCCTTC. This codes for CASSLDPGQGVSAF.

This chain uses TRBV5-1 with TRBJ2-2; D gene unclear. The V end lost 3 bases, the J end lost 5 bases, and 2 bases lay between the germline ends. This CDR3 spans 11 amino acids. Looked up from germline, CDR1 is SGHRS and CDR2 is YFSETQ. Written as DNA, the CDR3 is TGCGCCAGCAGCTCAACCGGGGAGCTGTTTTTT. Its protein product is CASSSTGELFF.

This chain links TRBV6-5 with TRBJ1-1; D perhaps matches TRBD1 (5 bases). V was trimmed by 8 bases and J by 2 bases, leaving 6 bases between them. Germline CDR1 MNHEY, CDR2 SVGAGI. CDR3 length equals 11 residues. The CDR3 nucleotides are TGTGCCAGCCAGGGCAACACTGAAGCTTTCTTT. This encodes CASQGNTEAFF.

The J gene is TRBJ2-5, the V gene TRBV7-9, with TRBD2 as a possible D gene (6 bases). The germline gives CDR1 SEHNR, CDR2 FQNEAQ (reference sequence). V was pared by 3 bases and J by 2 bases, with 16 bases between. The CDR3 contains 16 residues. The CDR3 loop reads CASSFGSIGGQETQYF. For the CDR3, the DNA is TGTGCCAGCAGCTTCGGGTCAATCGGGGGACAAGAGACCCAGTACTTC.

The chain is built from TRBV5-1 and TRBJ1-2, with TRBD1 matching 7 bases. CDR3 length equals 14 residues. The V gene's germline CDR1 is SGHRS and CDR2 YFSETQ. The J segment lost 2 bases and the V segment lost 3 bases, leaving 4 bases of the junction unmatched. CDR3 DNA: TGCGCCAGCAGCTCCAGGGACAGCAACTATGGCTACACCTTC. Protein sequence: CASSSRDSNYGYTF.

The table lists this clone with a count of one. The chain carries TRBV27 and TRBJ1-6, with TRBD1 identical over 7 bases. There are 16 residues in the CDR3. J gave up 5 bases and V 2 bases, and 6 bases lay outside the gene matches. In germline, CDR1 is MNHEY, CDR2 SMNVEV (reference sequence). The CDR3 here is CASSLGTGQNNSPLHF. The DNA of the CDR3 is TGTGCCAGCAGTTTAGGAACGGGACAGAATAATTCACCCCTCCACTTT.